This T cell receptor beta chain emerged from a study of blood T cell repertoires in COVID-19. Across the study: Collection of acute and convalescent COVID-19 samples took place in the United States, Italy and Spain. Nucleic acid was either cDNA or gDNA, and it came from T cells, B-cell-depleted T cells, or PBMCs.

In the authors' workflow: Amplification of reference gene primers provided the estimated nucleated cell counts. TCRdb's table, derived via immunoSEQ multiplex PCR, lists solely in-frame clones and lacks some. That table supplies the V and J calls and clone size; D and trimming were determined from the DNA. Of about 290,000 clones in the sample, roughly 89% were seen once. This clonotype was obtained from a woman in her twenties or thirties with active or convalescent COVID-19. Material: peripheral blood.

The DNA for the CDR3 is TGCGCCAGCAGTACCCTCCGACTGACAGCCTACGAGCAGTACTTC. Amino acids: CASSTLRLTAYEQYF. The chain is built from TRBV10-2 and TRBJ2-7; possible D gene TRBD1, 5 bases. Germline V gene sequence: CDR1 WSHSY, CDR2 SAAADI. V was trimmed by 5 bases and J by 2 bases, leaving 16 bases between them. The CDR3 extends over 15 amino acids.